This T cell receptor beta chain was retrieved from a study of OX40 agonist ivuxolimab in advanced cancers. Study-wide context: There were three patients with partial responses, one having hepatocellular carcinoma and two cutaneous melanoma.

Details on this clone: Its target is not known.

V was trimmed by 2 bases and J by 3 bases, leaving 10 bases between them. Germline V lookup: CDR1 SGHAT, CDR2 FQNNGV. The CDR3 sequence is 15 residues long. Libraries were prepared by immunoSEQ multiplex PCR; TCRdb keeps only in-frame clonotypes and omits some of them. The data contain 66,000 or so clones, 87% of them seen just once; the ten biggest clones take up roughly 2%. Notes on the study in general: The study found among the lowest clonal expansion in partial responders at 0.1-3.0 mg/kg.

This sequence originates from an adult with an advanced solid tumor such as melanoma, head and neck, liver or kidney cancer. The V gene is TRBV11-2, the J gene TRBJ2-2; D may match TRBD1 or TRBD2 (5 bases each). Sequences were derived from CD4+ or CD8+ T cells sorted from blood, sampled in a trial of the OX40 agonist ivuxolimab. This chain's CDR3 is CASSLLGTYTGELFF. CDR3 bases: TGTGCCAGCAGCTTACTAGGGACCTACACCGGGGAGCTGTTTTTT.